This section outlines one T cell receptor beta chain sequence together with its context. The CDR3 covers 14 residues. J was trimmed by 7 bases and V by 2 bases; bases with no gene match: 9. The germline CDR1 and CDR2 sequences are GTSNPN and SVGIG (reference sequence). This sample is part of a study of blood T cell repertoires in COVID-19. Study context: The United States, Italy and Spain provided the acute and convalescent COVID-19 samples.

The data were produced by immunoSEQ multiplex PCR, yet TCRdb's version contains in-frame clones alone and is incomplete. The sample has about 310,000 clones, around 87% seen once. The source is a man aged 50 to 60 with active or convalescent COVID-19. The specimen was peripheral blood. V usage is TRBV30 and J usage is TRBJ2-5; 8 bases are a match to TRBD2. The CDR3: CAWSITSGRGTQYF. The CDR3 DNA reads TGTGCCTGGAGTATAACTAGCGGACGCGGGACCCAGTACTTC. Looking up the rest from reference TRBV30 and TRBJ2-5 gives the full variable domain: SQTIHQWPATLVQPVGSPLSLECTVEGTSNPNLYWYRQAAGRGLQLLFYSVGIGQISSEVPQNLSASRPQDRQFILSSKKLLLSDSGFYLCAWSITSGRGTQYFGPGTRLLVL.